Each of the 2 T cell receptor beta chains below was sequenced from the same sample in a study of molecular identifiers for immune sequencing clone quantification. TCRdb passed the PCR reads through MiXCR, listing each CDR3 protein once. The table includes some 590,000 distinct CDR3 sequences, less than 30% detected once. Sequencing was carried out using naive CD8+ T cells from blood, with Jurkat cell RNA spiked in. The subset: FACS-sorted CD8+CD4-CCR7+CD45RA+ naive T cells. Receptors were obtained from a human donor in good health. Some libraries in this study had Jurkat cell RNA spiked in.

V is TRBV12-3 or TRBV12-4 and J is TRBJ1-1, with D possibly TRBD1 on 5 matching bases. V lost 3 bases, J lost 5 bases, and 16 bases lay in between. This CDR3 is built from 15 residues. The CDR3 is CASSFSWGAITEAFF. CDR3 bases: TGTGCCAGCAGTTTCTCGTGGGGCGCGATTACTGAAGCTTTCTTT.

This clonotype was counted between two and nine times. One junction end does not reproduce the germline sequence, and a read error may be involved. The genes are TRBV28 and TRBJ2-6, with 11 bases matching TRBD1. This CDR3 spans 17 amino acids. Germline values: CDR1 MDHEN, CDR2 SYDVKM. CDR3 sequence: CASSKWTGGSGASVLTF. DNA for the CDR3: TGTGCCAGCAGTAAATGGACAGGGGGCTCTGGGGCCAGCGTCCTGACTTTC.